This T cell receptor (beta chain) was retrieved from a study of blood T cell repertoires in COVID-19. This CDR3 comprises 16 residues. In germline, CDR1 is MDHEN, CDR2 SYDVKM. A note on this clone: One end of the junction varies from germline; a read error may be responsible.

Under the authors' procedure: Estimates of nucleated cell counts were drawn from the amplification of reference gene primers. Measured with immunoSEQ multiplex PCR; TCRdb has only the in-frame clones, and not every one. V and J calls and clone size are copied from that table; D and trimming were computed from the DNA. This sample carries about 110,000 clones, less than 80% of them seen once, and the ten largest clones take 6.2%. This chain joins TRBV28 and TRBJ2-5, with a possible D match to TRBD2 (5 bases). The origin of this receptor is a man older than 75 with COVID-19, enrolled during active disease. The sample taken for sequencing was peripheral blood. The CDR3 region is CATSAPSREYQETQYF. The CDR3 DNA reads TGTGCCACCAGTGCCCCTAGTAGGGAGTATCAAGAGACCCAGTACTTC.